This is a list of T cell receptor beta chains from one sample in a study of blood T cell repertoires in COVID-19. Some clones are missing from TCRdb's copy, which holds only in-frame ones; the method was immunoSEQ multiplex PCR. The table has about 140,000 clones, 87% seen once. Sample: PBMCs or T cells enriched from blood (not recorded which). These receptors originate from a man in his sixties who had recovered from COVID-19. The CDR3 runs from the conserved cysteine through the conserved F or W. A D gene is named only where the DNA matches it firmly. Not all rows give a size; the values are once, few, many and, for expanded clones, a class.

J gene: TRBJ2-1; CDR3 length: 15; D gene: TRBD2; V gene: TRBV3-1/TRBV3-2; clone size: NA; CDR3 DNA: TGTGCCAGCAGCCACATGGTACTAGCGGGATACGAGCAGTTCTTC; CDR3 protein: CASSHMVLAGYEQFF
J gene: TRBJ1-1; CDR3 length: 14; D gene: NA; V gene: TRBV19; clone size: NA; CDR3 DNA: TGTGCCAGTAGTATTGCCAGGAAGAACACTGAAGCTTTCTTT; CDR3 protein: CASSIARKNTEAFF
J gene: TRBJ1-1; CDR3 length: 16; D gene: TRBD1; V gene: TRBV19; clone size: NA; CDR3 DNA: TGTGCCAGTAGTATAGAACCGGGACGGACAGGCACTGAAGCTTTCTTT; CDR3 protein: CASSIEPGRTGTEAFF
J gene: TRBJ1-5; CDR3 length: 13; D gene: NA; V gene: TRBV30; clone size: NA; CDR3 DNA: TGTGCCTGGAGTTACAGTAGCAATCAGCCCCAGCATTTT; CDR3 protein: CAWSYSSNQPQHF
J gene: TRBJ2-1; CDR3 length: 16; D gene: TRBD2; V gene: TRBV14; clone size: once; CDR3 DNA: TGTGCCAGCAGCCAAATGATAGTAGGACTAGAGTATGAGCAGTTCTTC; CDR3 protein: CASSQMIVGLEYEQFF
J gene: TRBJ2-5; CDR3 length: 13; D gene: NA; V gene: TRBV11-2; clone size: NA; CDR3 DNA: TGTGCCAGCCTTTCCGGGGTCCAAGAGACCCAGTACTTC; CDR3 protein: CASLSGVQETQYF
J gene: TRBJ2-3; CDR3 length: 16; D gene: TRBD1; V gene: TRBV5-3; clone size: NA; CDR3 DNA: TGTGCCAGAAGTTCGTACAGGGGGCGCGGCACAGATACGCAGTATTTT; CDR3 protein: CARSSYRGRGTDTQYF
J gene: TRBJ2-5; CDR3 length: 11; D gene: NA; V gene: TRBV7-9; clone size: NA; CDR3 DNA: TGTGCCAGCAGCTTAGTGGTAGCCCAGTACTTC; CDR3 protein: CASSLVVAQYF
J gene: TRBJ1-1; CDR3 length: 12; D gene: NA; V gene: TRBV2; clone size: NA; CDR3 DNA: TGTGCCAGCAGTGAATACGGCACTGAAGCTTTCTTT; CDR3 protein: CASSEYGTEAFF
J gene: TRBJ2-3; CDR3 length: 15; D gene: TRBD2; V gene: TRBV19; clone size: NA; CDR3 DNA: TGTGCCAGTAGTATAGGGACTAGCGAGATGGATACGCAGTATTTT; CDR3 protein: CASSIGTSEMDTQYF
J gene: TRBJ2-7; CDR3 length: 15; D gene: NA; V gene: TRBV28; clone size: NA; CDR3 DNA: TGTGCCAGCAGTTTATCCGGGGGAACCTCCTACGAGCAGTACTTC; CDR3 protein: CASSLSGGTSYEQYF
J gene: TRBJ2-1; CDR3 length: 14; D gene: TRBD1; V gene: TRBV24-1; clone size: NA; CDR3 DNA: TGTGCCACCAGTTCGACAGGGGTCTACAATGAGCAGTTCTTC; CDR3 protein: CATSSTGVYNEQFF
J gene: TRBJ1-1; CDR3 length: 13; D gene: NA; V gene: TRBV19; clone size: NA; CDR3 DNA: TGTGCCAGTAGTATAGATGTTGGGGGGAGAGCTTTCTTT; CDR3 protein: CASSIDVGGRAFF
J gene: TRBJ1-1; CDR3 length: 13; D gene: NA; V gene: TRBV3-1/TRBV3-2; clone size: NA; CDR3 DNA: TGTGCCAGCAGCCGGGCACGGAACACTGAAGCTTTCTTT; CDR3 protein: CASSRARNTEAFF
J gene: TRBJ2-3; CDR3 length: 13; D gene: NA; V gene: TRBV4-1; clone size: NA; CDR3 DNA: TGCGCCAGCAGCCAAGTAGGGGGAAGAACGCAGTATTTT; CDR3 protein: CASSQVGGRTQYF
J gene: TRBJ1-5; CDR3 length: 17; D gene: TRBD1; V gene: TRBV28; clone size: NA; CDR3 DNA: TGTGCCAGCAGTGTACCCGGGACAGCAGTTTTGAATCAGCCCCAGCATTTT; CDR3 protein: CASSVPGTAVLNQPQHF
J gene: TRBJ1-3; CDR3 length: 14; D gene: NA; V gene: TRBV2; clone size: NA; CDR3 DNA: TGTGCCAGCAGTGAAACAGGGATTGGAAACACCATATATTTT; CDR3 protein: CASSETGIGNTIYF
J gene: TRBJ1-6; CDR3 length: 15; D gene: NA; V gene: TRBV28; clone size: NA; CDR3 DNA: TGTGCCAGCACCCTTGGGGCCTCCACTCGGGCACCCCTCCACTTT; CDR3 protein: CASTLGASTRAPLHF
J gene: TRBJ1-5; CDR3 length: 15; D gene: NA; V gene: TRBV9; clone size: NA; CDR3 DNA: TGTGCCAGCAGCGTAGAAGGAGGGAACGGGCAGCCCCAGCATTTT; CDR3 protein: CASSVEGGNGQPQHF
J gene: TRBJ1-2; CDR3 length: 18; D gene: NA; V gene: TRBV19; clone size: NA; CDR3 DNA: TGTGCCAGTAGTATCTCCCCTCTAGTCACAGGAGCTAACTATGGCTACACCTTC; CDR3 protein: CASSISPLVTGANYGYTF
J gene: TRBJ1-3; CDR3 length: 15; D gene: NA; V gene: TRBV3-1/TRBV3-2; clone size: NA; CDR3 DNA: TGTGCCAGCAGACCGACAGAGCTTTCTGGAAACACCATATATTTT; CDR3 protein: CASRPTELSGNTIYF